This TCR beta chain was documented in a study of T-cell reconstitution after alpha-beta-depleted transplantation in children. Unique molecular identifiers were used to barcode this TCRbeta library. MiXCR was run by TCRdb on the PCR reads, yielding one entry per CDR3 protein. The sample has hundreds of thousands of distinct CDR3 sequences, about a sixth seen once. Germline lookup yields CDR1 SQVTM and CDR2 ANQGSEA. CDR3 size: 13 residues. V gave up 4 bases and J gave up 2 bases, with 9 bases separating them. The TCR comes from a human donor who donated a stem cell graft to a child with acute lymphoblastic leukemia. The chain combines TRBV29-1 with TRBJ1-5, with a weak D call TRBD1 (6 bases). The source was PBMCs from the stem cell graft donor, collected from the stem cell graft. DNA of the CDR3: TGCAGCGTTGGGCCAGGGGGCAATCAGCCCCAGCATTTT. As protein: CSVGPGGNQPQHF. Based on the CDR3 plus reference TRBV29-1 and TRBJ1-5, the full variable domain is SAVISQKPSRDICQRGTSLTIQCQVDSQVTMMFWYRQQPGQSLTLIATANQGSEATYESGFVIDKFPISRPNLTFSTLTVSNMSPEDSSIYLCSVGPGGNQPQHFGDGTRLSIL.